This T cell receptor beta chain was recorded in a study of OX40 agonist ivuxolimab in advanced cancers. Study-level background: Ivuxolimab, an agonistic anti-OX40 (CD134) antibody, was given to patients. Allowance was made for prior anti-PD-1, anti-PD-L1 or anti-CTLA-4 therapy, and roughly 40% had some.

The CDR3 spans 13 residues. Per the germline V gene, CDR1 is SQVTM and CDR2 is ANQGSEA. In regard to this clone: Its antigen is not identified. Relative to the germline gene, one junction end is altered; a read error may explain this.

Libraries were prepared by immunoSEQ multiplex PCR; TCRdb keeps only in-frame clonotypes and omits some of them. Of about 95,000 clones listed, approximately 89% are singletons. Study-level results: Both CD4+ and CD8+ T cell populations in blood had undergone clonal expansion by week 6 at 0.1 to 3.0 mg/kg.

The V gene is TRBV29-1, the J gene TRBJ1-1; perhaps TRBD1 as D (6 bases). The material sequenced was CD4+ or CD8+ T cells sorted from blood, taken in a trial of the OX40 agonist ivuxolimab. This receptor was taken from an adult with an advanced solid tumor such as melanoma, head and neck, liver or kidney cancer. The CDR3 here is CSAERGGNTEAFF. As DNA, the CDR3 is TGCAGCGCTGAAAGGGGGGGGAACACTGAAGCTTTCTTT.